The next 30 T cell receptor beta chains were all read from a single sample in a study of OX40 agonist ivuxolimab in advanced cancers. Using immunoSEQ multiplex PCR, the repertoire was profiled, and TCRdb retains in-frame clones only, with some absent. The sample lists 71,000 or so clones, roughly nine tenths seen once, with approximately 1.1% in the top ten. The input for sequencing was CD4+ or CD8+ T cells sorted from blood, taken in a trial of the OX40 agonist ivuxolimab. These receptors originate from an adult with an advanced solid tumor such as melanoma, head and neck, liver or kidney cancer.

This sequence joins TRBV10-3 and TRBJ2-7; the match to TRBD1 covers 7 bases. CDR1 and CDR2 from the germline V gene are ENHRY and SYGVKD. There are 14 residues in the CDR3. The V gene end was trimmed by 0 bases and the J gene end by 5 bases; junction bases not matched to a gene: 4. CDR3 DNA sequence: TGTGCCATCAGTGAGTCGACAGGGTCGAACGAGCAGTACTTC. Protein: CAISESTGSNEQYF.

The rearrangement uses TRBV30 and TRBJ2-7; weak D call: TRBD1 (5 bases). Germline lookup yields CDR1 GTSNPN and CDR2 SVGIG (reference sequence). V shed 5 bases and J shed 1 base, with 9 bases lying between them. The CDR3 is 12 amino acids. The CDR3 nucleotides read TGTGCCTGGCGGACACCATCCTACGAGCAGTACTTC. Protein: CAWRTPSYEQYF. The full variable domain, its missing parts supplied by reference TRBV30 and TRBJ2-7, is SQTIHQWPATLVQPVGSPLSLECTVEGTSNPNLYWYRQAAGRGLQLLFYSVGIGQISSEVPQNLSASRPQDRQFILSSKKLLLSDSGFYLCAWRTPSYEQYFGPGTRLTVT.

The J gene is TRBJ1-2, the V gene TRBV28; D is perhaps TRBD1 (6 bases). Germline assignment: CDR1 MDHEN and CDR2 SYDVKM. The germline V and J ends were trimmed by 10 bases and 4 bases, with 13 bases remaining between them. The CDR3 spans 12 residues. CDR3: CATRTVPYGYTF. As DNA, the CDR3 is TGTGCCACCCGGACAGTCCCCTATGGCTACACCTTC.

This chain uses TRBV5-1 with TRBJ1-1; 9 positions match TRBD1. The CDR3 consists of 14 residues. Germline lookup yields CDR1 SGHRS and CDR2 YFSETQ. Trimming cost V 4 bases and J 3 bases; bases outside gene matches: 4. CDR3 nucleotides: TGCGCCAGCAGCCTGACAGGGGGTTACACTGAAGCTTTCTTT. This encodes CASSLTGGYTEAFF.

The chain has TRBV10-3 and TRBJ1-3; the D is unclear. The germline CDR1 and CDR2 sequences are ENHRY and SYGVKD. The CDR3 is 14 residues long. The V gene lost 3 bases and the J gene lost 0 bases, with 6 bases spanning the gap. This chain's CDR3 is CAISEQLSGNTIYF. The CDR3 nucleotides are TGTGCCATCAGTGAACAGCTCTCTGGAAACACCATATATTTT.

V is TRBV28 and J is TRBJ2-2, with TRBD2 as a possible D gene (6 bases). V was clipped by 5 bases and J by 7 bases, with 11 bases between them. Germline V gene data show CDR1 as MDHEN and CDR2 as SYDVKM. The CDR3 covers 13 residues. DNA for the CDR3: TGTGCCAGCAGTCCGGGACTTGTCGGGGAGCTGTTTTTT. Its protein product is CASSPGLVGELFF.

This chain links TRBV6-6 with TRBJ2-2; TRBD2 might be the D (5 bases). The CDR3 sequence is 15 residues long. The germline CDR1 and CDR2 sequences are MNHNY and SVGAGI (reference sequence). Trimming left V 5 bases short and J 4 bases short, with 14 bases between. DNA for the CDR3: TGTGCCAGCAGTACGAGCGAGCGGCTCACCGGGGAGCTGTTTTTT. Protein: CASSTSERLTGELFF.

The chain combines TRBV27 with TRBJ2-7; 9 nucleotides agree with TRBD2. The CDR3 runs to 17 residues. Germline assignment: CDR1 MNHEY and CDR2 SMNVEV (reference sequence). Trimming at V came to 3 bases and at J to 0 bases, leaving 9 bases not matched to a gene. The CDR3 DNA follows: TGTGCCAGCAGTTTCCGGACTAGCGCCCGAAGCTCCTACGAGCAGTACTTC. This encodes CASSFRTSARSSYEQYF.

This clone was detected only a few times. V is TRBV14 and J is TRBJ1-1; the D gene is possibly TRBD1 (5 bases). The germline V gene encodes CDR1 SGHDN and CDR2 FVKESK. The V gene lost 1 base and the J gene lost 1 base, with 10 bases spanning the gap. CDR3 length: 15 residues. The CDR3 spells CASSQAGHWNTEAFF. CDR3 DNA sequence: TGTGCCAGCAGCCAAGCCGGACACTGGAACACTGAAGCTTTCTTT. The full variable domain, its missing parts supplied by reference TRBV14 and TRBJ1-1, is EAGVTQFPSHSVIEKGQTVTLRCDPISGHDNLYWYRRVMGKEIKFLLHFVKESKQDESGMPNNRFLAERTGGTYSTLKVQPAELEDSGVYFCASSQAGHWNTEAFFGQGTRLTVV.

This clone occurred a few times. CDR3 bases: TGTGCCTGGACTCCCCCCGGACTAGCGAATGAGCAGTTCTTC. This codes for CAWTPPGLANEQFF. The chain employs TRBV30 and TRBJ2-1, with 9 bases aligning to TRBD2. V was pared by 4 bases and J by 7 bases, with 8 bases of the junction left unmatched. Germline assignment: CDR1 GTSNPN and CDR2 SVGIG (reference sequence). The CDR3 is 14 residues long.

The CDR3 DNA is TGTGCCAGCAGACGACAACGCACTTACCAGCACCAAGAGACCCAGTACTTC. It codes for CASRRQRTYQHQETQYF. This chain connects TRBV11-2 to TRBJ2-5; no clear D. The V gene's germline CDR1 is SGHAT and CDR2 FQNNGV. The CDR3 spans 17 residues. Trimming left V 6 bases short and J 0 bases short, with 20 bases between.

The J gene is TRBJ2-1, the V gene TRBV7-3; perhaps D is TRBD1 or TRBD2 (5 bases each). V lost 5 bases to trimming and J lost 2 bases, with 16 bases between them. The CDR3 runs 16 residues. Germline CDR1 is SGHTA and CDR2 is FQGTGA. The CDR3 coding sequence is TGTGCCAGCAGCCGGTCGGGGACGGCCACCTACAATGAGCAGTTCTTC. Its protein product is CASSRSGTATYNEQFF.

CDR3 region: CASSSDGIGEQYF. The CDR3 DNA sequence: TGTGCCAGCAGCTCCGACGGGATTGGGGAGCAGTACTTC. The chain has TRBV7-7 and TRBJ2-7; perhaps TRBD2 as D (5 bases). The CDR3 length is 13 residues. Germline-derived CDR1 and CDR2 are SSHAT and FNYEAQ (reference sequence). V lost 4 bases and J lost 7, with 14 bases in between. Together with reference TRBV7-7 and TRBJ2-7, the CDR3 gives the full variable domain: GAGVSQSPRYKVTKRGQDVTLRCDPISSHATLYWYQQALGQGPEFLTYFNYEAQPDKSGLPSDRFSAERPEGSISTLTIQRTEQRDSAMYRCASSSDGIGEQYFGPGTRLTVT.

The CDR3 region is CASSQFPLEYSNQPQHF. Here the CDR3 DNA reads TGCGCCAGCAGCCAATTCCCCTTGGAATATAGCAATCAGCCCCAGCATTTT. V is TRBV4-1 and J is TRBJ1-5; D gene unclear. The CDR3 contains 17 residues. Germline CDR1 MGHRA, CDR2 YSYEKL. The germline V and J ends were trimmed by 2 bases and 0 bases, with 14 bases remaining between them.

V usage is TRBV5-1 and J usage is TRBJ2-5; possibly TRBD1 for D (6 bases). The CDR3 covers 16 residues. Trimming took 4 bases from V and 7 from J, leaving 23 bases between them. CDR1 and CDR2 (germline): SGHRS, YFSETQ. For the CDR3, the DNA is TGCGCCAGCAGCGCCATGACAGGTGTAAAGTCCGGGACCCAGTACTTC. It yields the protein CASSAMTGVKSGTQYF.

The chain couples TRBV2 to TRBJ2-5; D call uncertain. Germline loops: CDR1 SNHLY, CDR2 FYNNEI. Trimming took off 7 bases at V and 0 bases at J, with 6 bases between the two ends. The CDR3 runs to 12 residues. The CDR3 DNA is TGTGCCAGCACTCAAGACCAAGAGACCCAGTACTTC. As protein: CASTQDQETQYF.

This clone was counted once. The chain joins TRBV4-3 to TRBJ2-1; 8 bases align to TRBD2. The CDR3 has 16 residues. Unmatched junction bases numbered 9, after V lost 0 bases and J lost 8 bases. Germline lookup yields CDR1 LGHNA and CDR2 YSLEER. The CDR3 sequence: CASSQDASGRGDEQFF. CDR3 DNA: TGCGCCAGCAGCCAAGATGCGAGCGGGAGAGGCGATGAGCAGTTCTTC.

The chain carries TRBV6-4 and TRBJ2-2; 9 bases map to TRBD1. The CDR3 consists of 18 residues. The V gene's germline CDR1 is MRHNA and CDR2 SNTAGT. The ends lost 2 bases at V and 0 bases at J; junction bases unmatched: 7. CDR3 coding DNA: TGTGCCAGCAGTGACCCATGGACAGGGGCCGCGAACACCGGGGAGCTGTTTTTT. It encodes CASSDPWTGAANTGELFF.

This clone was counted only a few times. J is TRBJ2-3 and V is TRBV19, with D possibly being TRBD1 (5 bases). The CDR3 has 13 amino acids. Trimming pared 8 bases from V and 6 bases from J, leaving 15 bases between. Germline loops: CDR1 LNHDA, CDR2 SQIVND (reference sequence). The DNA of the CDR3 is TGTGCCAGTGGCCTGGGCAGGGTGGATACGCAGTATTTT. Its translation is CASGLGRVDTQYF.

The chain employs TRBV30 and TRBJ1-2; the match to TRBD1 covers 8 bases. This CDR3 is 13 amino acids long. Per the germline V gene, CDR1 is GTSNPN and CDR2 is SVGIG (reference sequence). V was pared by 3 bases and J by 3 bases, with 3 bases of the junction left unmatched. The CDR3 DNA sequence: TGTGCCTGGAGGGCGACAGGGGACTATGGCTACACCTTC. The encoded protein is CAWRATGDYGYTF.

This sequence joins TRBV5-1 and TRBJ2-1; 9 bases align to TRBD1. The CDR3 is 16 residues long. Trimming took 5 bases from V and 3 from J; bases not matched to a gene: 9. Looked up from germline, CDR1 is SGHRS and CDR2 is YFSETQ. The CDR3 DNA is TGCGCCAGCAGTCCCCCGGGACAGGGTCGCTACAATGAGCAGTTCTTC. It is translated as CASSPPGQGRYNEQFF. The full variable domain, with the rest looked up from reference TRBV5-1 and TRBJ2-1, is KAGVTQTPRYLIKTRGQQVTLSCSPISGHRSVSWYQQTPGQGLQFLFEYFSETQRNKGNFPGRFSGRQFSNSRSEMNVSTLELGDSALYLCASSPPGQGRYNEQFFGPGTRLTVL.

This rearrangement joins TRBV2 to TRBJ1-4; 10 bases agree with TRBD1. The CDR3 runs to 17 residues. Germline V lookup: CDR1 SNHLY, CDR2 FYNNEI. Losses at the gene ends were 6 bases for V and 0 bases for J; bases not matched to a gene: 7. The CDR3: CASRAGQGRTTNEKLFF. The CDR3 DNA reads TGTGCCAGCAGGGCGGGACAGGGGAGAACAACTAATGAAAAACTGTTTTTT.

This sequence joins TRBV5-1 and TRBJ2-3; D is perhaps TRBD2 (6 bases). V shed 1 base and J shed 5 bases, with 14 bases lying between them. Germline CDR1 reads SGHRS; CDR2 reads YFSETQ. This CDR3 comprises 15 residues. The CDR3 is CASSLQSSARDTQYF. CDR3 sequence (DNA): TGCGCCAGCAGCTTGCAGTCTAGCGCCCGAGATACGCAGTATTTT.

This sequence joins TRBV6-6 and TRBJ2-2, with 12 bases lining up with TRBD2. Germline V gene sequence: CDR1 MNHNY, CDR2 SVGAGI (reference sequence). CDR3 length equals 15 residues. The V gene end was trimmed by 5 bases and the J gene end by 6 bases; junction bases not matched to a gene: 4. The CDR3 region is CASSRLAGAAGELFF. The CDR3, as DNA: TGTGCCAGCAGTCGACTAGCGGGAGCCGCCGGGGAGCTGTTTTTT.

This clone was observed once. This sequence joins TRBV7-2 and TRBJ2-7, with D unresolved. Germline V gene data show CDR1 as SGHTA and CDR2 as FQGNSA. The CDR3 runs 13 residues. Between the trimmed V and J ends, which lost 4 bases and 3 bases, there was a span of 10 bases. This CDR3 reads CASSSTNFYEQYF. In DNA form, the CDR3 reads TGTGCCAGCAGCTCAACAAACTTCTACGAGCAGTACTTC.

The chain couples TRBV4-1 to TRBJ2-2; 10 bases map to TRBD1. The CDR3 consists of 16 residues. V shed 3 bases, J shed 4 bases, and the junction held 5 bases outside the gene matches. The germline CDR1 and CDR2 sequences are MGHRA and YSYEKL. Here the CDR3 reads CASSQGQGKVTGELFF. In DNA form, the CDR3 reads TGCGCCAGCAGCCAGGGACAGGGGAAGGTCACCGGGGAGCTGTTTTTT.

This clone occurred once. The chain couples TRBV18 to TRBJ1-3; D is undetermined. The CDR3 is 14 amino acids. Germline CDR1 KGHSH, CDR2 LQKENI. The V gene lost 5 bases and the J gene lost 0 bases, with 8 bases spanning the gap. CDR3 sequence (DNA): TGTGCCAGCTCAACAAGTCGCTCTGGAAACACCATATATTTT. Its translation: CASSTSRSGNTIYF.

This clone was counted between two and nine times. The chain links TRBV5-1 to TRBJ2-7, with 13 bases that match TRBD2. The CDR3 consists of 15 residues. Germline V gene lookup returns CDR1 SGHRS and CDR2 YFSETQ. The J segment lost 5 bases and the V segment lost 3 bases, leaving 5 bases of the junction unmatched. The CDR3 loop reads CASSSLAGGFNEQYF. The CDR3 nucleotides read TGCGCCAGCAGCTCACTAGCGGGAGGGTTTAACGAGCAGTACTTC.

To note about this clone: One junction end disagrees with the germline gene, perhaps due to a read error. Other DNA sequences from this sample encode an identical CDR3 as well. The chain carries TRBV7-7 and TRBJ2-7; TRBD2 might be the D (6 bases). The CDR3 has 14 amino acids. Per the germline V gene, CDR1 is SSHAT and CDR2 is FNYEAQ (reference sequence). The CDR3 DNA follows: TGTGCTAGCAGCTTAGCGGAAAGCTCCTACGAGCAGTACTTC. Residues: CASSLAESSYEQYF.

The rearrangement links TRBV7-2 to TRBJ1-3; D gene unclear. The CDR3 covers 13 residues. Germline V gives CDR1 SGHTA, CDR2 FQGNSA. V gave up 1 base and J gave up 1 base, with 2 bases separating them. For the CDR3, the DNA is TGTGCCAGCAGCTTAGTTTCTGGAAACACCATATATTTT. Translating gives CASSLVSGNTIYF. The whole variable domain, remainder taken from reference TRBV7-2 and TRBJ1-3, is GAGVSQSPSNKVTEKGKDVELRCDPISGHTALYWYRQSLGQGLEFLIYFQGNSAPDKSGLPSDRFSAERTGGSVSTLTIQRTQQEDSAVYLCASSLVSGNTIYFGEGSWLTVV.